The 3 T cell receptor beta chains in this list originate from one sample, sequenced in a study of blood T cell repertoires in COVID-19 (dated by TCRdb to the early 2020s). The receptor library was made with the immunoSEQ multiplex PCR assay. Entries here come from immuneACCESS through TCRdb and include only in-frame sequences with V and J called. Some clones fail to appear in such tables; in the studies checked, an unresolved V gene covers under half of the shortfall, and the cause of the remainder is unknown. The sample data list 150,000 to 200,000 clones, and over 75% of these were observed just once. The ten largest clones take up approximately 0.77% of the sample. Input material: PBMCs or T cells enriched from blood (not recorded which). These receptors came from a woman aged 18 to 35 who had recovered from COVID-19.

V usage is TRBV28 and J usage is TRBJ2-5; perhaps TRBD2 as D (6 bases). This CDR3 is 13 amino acids long. V was cut by 9 bases and J by 7 bases, with 18 bases left in between. The V gene's germline CDR1 is MDHEN and CDR2 SYDVKM. DNA of the CDR3: TGTGCCAGTGGACTCGGACTACCAGGGACCCAGTACTTC. This encodes CASGLGLPGTQYF.

The chain joins TRBV27 to TRBJ2-1; TRBD2 might be the D (7 bases). The CDR3 loop spans 12 amino acids. V was shortened by 5 bases and J by 10 bases, with 12 bases between the two germline ends. The germline gives CDR1 MNHEY, CDR2 SMNVEV (reference sequence). The CDR3 DNA follows: TGTGCCAGCAGTGTACAGGGAGGGGAGCAGTTCTTC. It encodes CASSVQGGEQFF.

V usage is TRBV4-1 and J usage is TRBJ2-3, with 8 positions matching TRBD1. The V segment lost 0 bases and the J segment 10 bases; nucleotides outside the gene matches: 15. Germline V gene sequence: CDR1 MGHRA, CDR2 YSYEKL. The CDR3 contains 17 residues. CDR3 bases: TGCGCCAGCAGCCAAGAAGGACAGGGAACATTATTGTGGTCGCAGTATTTT. It yields the protein CASSQEGQGTLLWSQYF.